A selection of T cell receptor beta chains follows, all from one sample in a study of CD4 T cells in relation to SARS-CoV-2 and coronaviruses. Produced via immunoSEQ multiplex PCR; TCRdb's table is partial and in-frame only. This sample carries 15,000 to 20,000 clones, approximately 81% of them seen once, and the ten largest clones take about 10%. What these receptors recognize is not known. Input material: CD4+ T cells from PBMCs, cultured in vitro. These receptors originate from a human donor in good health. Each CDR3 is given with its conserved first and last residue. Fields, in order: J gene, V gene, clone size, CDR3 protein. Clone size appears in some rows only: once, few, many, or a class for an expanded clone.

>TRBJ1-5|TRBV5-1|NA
CASRQGSNQPQHF
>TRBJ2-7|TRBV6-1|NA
CASSEEYRAYEQYF
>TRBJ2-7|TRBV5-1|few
CASSLVDGFSYEQYF
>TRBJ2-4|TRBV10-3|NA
CAISGEVAKNIQYF
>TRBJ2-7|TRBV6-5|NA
CASRARTGQKEQYF
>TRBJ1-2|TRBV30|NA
CAWRFGGGYTF
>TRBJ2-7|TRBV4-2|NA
CASSQLPGQGFEQYF
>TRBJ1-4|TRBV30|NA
CAWSVIENGEKLFF
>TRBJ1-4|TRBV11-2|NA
CASSSWEKGEKLFF
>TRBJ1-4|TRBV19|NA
CASTTGTTNEKLFF
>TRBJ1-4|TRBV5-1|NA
CASSLRSPNQAGAEKLFF